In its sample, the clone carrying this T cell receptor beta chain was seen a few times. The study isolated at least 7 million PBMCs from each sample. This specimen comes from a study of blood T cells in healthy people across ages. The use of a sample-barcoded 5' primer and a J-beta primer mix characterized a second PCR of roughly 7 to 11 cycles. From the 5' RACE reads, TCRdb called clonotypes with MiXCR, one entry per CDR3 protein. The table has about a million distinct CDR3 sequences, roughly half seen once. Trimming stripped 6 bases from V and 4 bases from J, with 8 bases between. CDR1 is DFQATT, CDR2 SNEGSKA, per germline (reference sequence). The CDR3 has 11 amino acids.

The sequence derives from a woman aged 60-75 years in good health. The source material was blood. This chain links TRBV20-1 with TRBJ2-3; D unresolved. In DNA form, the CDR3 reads TGCAGTGCGACGGCCGCAGATACGCAGTATTTT. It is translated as CSATAADTQYF.